This TCR beta chain appears in the sequencing data of a study of control samples from healthy donors and cancer patients. This table comes from immunoSEQ multiplex PCR, and its TCRdb copy is limited to in-frame clones, with some not included. The sample includes approximately 2,500 clones, around 97% of them seen just once. Looked up from germline, CDR1 is SGHTA and CDR2 is FQGNSA. The V and J ends lost 4 bases and 4 bases respectively, with 5 bases between them. CDR3 length equals 12 residues. This sequence joins TRBV7-2 and TRBJ1-5; D gene ambiguous. The clonotype was recovered from a man between 65 and 79 years old with head and neck cancer. Sequencing was done on a sample of PBMCs. CDR3 in DNA: TGTGCCAGCAGCTCTCAAAATCAGCCCCAGCATTTT. It encodes CASSSQNQPQHF.